These 17 T cell receptor beta chains were sequenced from one sample in a study of blood T cell repertoires in COVID-19. TCRdb keeps only in-frame clones here, not all; method: immunoSEQ multiplex PCR. Here the sample spans some 93,000 clones, approximately 86% being singletons. The sequencing sample was made of peripheral blood. The source of these receptors is a man aged 50 to 60 with acute or convalescent COVID-19.

This clone was detected ten times or more. The rearrangement joins TRBV12-3 or TRBV12-4 to TRBJ1-2; D is ambiguous. The CDR3 runs 12 residues. Trimming left V 3 bases short and J 6 bases short, with 8 bases between. Written as DNA, the CDR3 is TGTGCCAGCAGTTTCGGTTTTCATGGCTACACCTTC. It specifies CASSFGFHGYTF.

This sequence joins TRBV3-1 (or the pseudogene TRBV3-2) and TRBJ1-2; D is possibly TRBD1 (5 bases). The CDR3 consists of 14 residues. The V end was cut by 0 bases, the J end by 7 bases, with 12 bases between. Germline CDR1 reads LGHDT; CDR2 reads YNNKEL (reference sequence). The CDR3 DNA sequence: TGTGCCAGCAGCCAAGATTGGGGCGGTCTTGGCTACACCTTC. Protein product: CASSQDWGGLGYTF.

The chain carries TRBV21-1 and TRBJ2-2; the table's D call of TRBD1 was not tested on the DNA. TRBV21-1 is tagged as a pseudogene. The CDR3 spans 12 residues. CDR3 DNA: TGTGCCAGCAGCAACAGAACCGGGGAGCTGTTTTTT. It codes for CASSNRTGELFF.

The gene calls are TRBV6-5 and TRBJ1-2, with a weak D call TRBD1 (6 bases). The CDR3 runs 15 residues. V shed 0 bases and J shed 8 bases, with 16 bases lying between them. Germline CDR1 reads MNHEY; CDR2 reads SVGAGI. The CDR3 DNA reads TGTGCCAGCAGTTACTCAGACAGGTCCTCGGGAGGCTACACCTTC. It codes for CASSYSDRSSGGYTF.

The gene calls are TRBV6-6 and TRBJ1-1; perhaps TRBD1 as D (5 bases). The CDR3 consists of 15 residues. With 5 bases removed from V and 0 bases from J, the gap between germline ends came to 13 bases. Germline CDR1 is MNHNY and CDR2 is SVGAGI (reference sequence). CDR3 DNA: TGTGCCAGCAGTCCCGACGGGGGTTTGAACACTGAAGCTTTCTTT. Translation: CASSPDGGLNTEAFF.

The gene calls are TRBV12-3 or TRBV12-4 and TRBJ2-2, with D possibly TRBD2 on 7 matching bases. This CDR3 comprises 11 residues. V lost 3 bases and J 13 bases, leaving 9 bases between the germline ends. This CDR3 reads CASSFGGPLFF. CDR3 in DNA: TGTGCCAGCAGTTTCGGGGGGCCGCTGTTTTTT.

The chain uses TRBV29-1 and TRBJ1-2, with 11 bases fitting TRBD1. Germline V lookup: CDR1 SQVTM, CDR2 ANQGSEA. The CDR3 spans 14 residues. Losses at the gene ends were 3 bases for V and 8 bases for J; bases not matched to a gene: 8. In DNA, the CDR3 is TGCAGCGTTGACCCTACGGGACAGGGGGTCGGCTACACCTTC. This gives the protein CSVDPTGQGVGYTF.

This rearrangement joins TRBV7-8 to TRBJ2-2; 7 positions agree with TRBD2. The CDR3 extends over 18 amino acids. Unmatched junction bases numbered 11, after V lost 3 bases and J lost 1 base. Per the germline V gene, CDR1 is SGHVS and CDR2 is FQNEAQ. CDR3 in DNA: TGTGCCAGCAGCTTTCAGAGGTCTAGCGGAGGGAACACCGGGGAGCTGTTTTTT. Translated: CASSFQRSSGGNTGELFF. The whole variable domain, filled in from reference TRBV7-8 and TRBJ2-2, reads GAGVSQSPRYKVAKRGQDVALRCDPISGHVSLFWYQQALGQGPEFLTYFQNEAQLDKSGLPSDRFFAERPEGSVSTLKIQRTQQEDSAVYLCASSFQRSSGGNTGELFFGEGSRLTVL.

The chain uses TRBV14 and TRBJ2-3; D ambiguous. CDR3 size: 13 residues. V shed 0 bases and J shed 5 bases, with 6 bases lying between them. Germline V gene data show CDR1 as SGHDN and CDR2 as FVKESK. The CDR3 sequence is CASSQDIQDTQYF. The CDR3 DNA is TGTGCCAGCAGCCAAGACATTCAAGATACGCAGTATTTT.

V gene TRBV2 combines with J gene TRBJ1-2, with 11 nucleotides matching TRBD1. Germline V CDR1 and CDR2: SNHLY, FYNNEI. The CDR3 is 12 amino acids. The V segment lost 8 bases and the J segment 5 bases; nucleotides outside the gene matches: 1. The CDR3 sequence: CASGDRGYGYTF. In DNA form, the CDR3 reads TGTGCCAGCGGGGACAGGGGGTATGGCTACACCTTC.

V usage is TRBV5-1 and J usage is TRBJ2-7; TRBD2 aligns across 12 bases. The V segment lost 4 bases and the J segment 6 bases; nucleotides outside the gene matches: 8. This CDR3 spans 15 amino acids. Germline V gene sequence: CDR1 SGHRS, CDR2 YFSETQ. The CDR3 bases are TGCGCCAGCAGCCTCCAGACTAGCGGGAGAGGCGAGCAGTACTTC. Translated, it gives CASSLQTSGRGEQYF.

The V and J genes are TRBV19 and TRBJ1-5, with 7 bases identical to TRBD1. The CDR3 length is 16 residues. With 4 bases clipped from V and 3 bases from J, the junction kept 9 bases outside the gene matches. Germline V gene data show CDR1 as LNHDA and CDR2 as SQIVND (reference sequence). The CDR3 nucleotides are TGTGCCAGTAGTAGAGGGGACAGCCGCCCCAATCAGCCCCAGCATTTT. Amino acids: CASSRGDSRPNQPQHF.

The gene calls are TRBV7-9 and TRBJ2-1; the match to TRBD2 covers 7 bases. This CDR3 contains 16 residues. From germline, CDR1 is SEHNR and CDR2 FQNEAQ (reference sequence). V shed 4 bases and J 8 bases; nucleotides not matched to a gene: 14. CDR3 protein: CASSWGRGGSTYEQFF. CDR3 in DNA: TGTGCCAGCAGCTGGGGCCGGGGCGGGAGCACCTATGAGCAGTTCTTC.

This sequence joins TRBV4-1 and TRBJ1-6; TRBD1 agrees at 8 bases. V was clipped by 0 bases and J by 7 bases; unmatched bases: 5. Looked up from germline, CDR1 is MGHRA and CDR2 is YSYEKL. This CDR3 is 16 amino acids long. DNA of the CDR3: TGCGCCAGCAGCCAAGACGGACAGGGACCAAATTCACCCCTCCACTTT. It is translated as CASSQDGQGPNSPLHF.

The chain links TRBV28 to TRBJ1-6; tentative D call: TRBD1 (6 bases). From germline, CDR1 is MDHEN and CDR2 SYDVKM. The CDR3 loop spans 14 amino acids. Deletions cut 7 bases from V and 7 bases from J, with 14 bases between. The CDR3 reads CASTRQARNSPLHF. The DNA for the CDR3 is TGTGCCAGCACTAGACAGGCTCGAAATTCACCCCTCCACTTT.

CDR3 region: CASSLRHLQGASSGNTIYF. CDR3 coding DNA: TGTGCCAGCAGCTTAAGGCACCTACAGGGGGCGAGCTCTGGAAACACCATATATTTT. The chain combines TRBV11-3 with TRBJ1-3; 9 bases line up with TRBD1. The ends lost 2 bases at V and 0 bases at J; junction bases unmatched: 11. The germline CDR1 and CDR2 sequences are SGHNT and YENEEA. This CDR3 region has 19 residues. Full variable domain (missing parts from reference TRBV11-3 and TRBJ1-3): EAGVVQSPRYKIIEKKQPVAFWCNPISGHNTLYWYLQNLGQGPELLIRYENEEAVDDSQLPKDRFSAERLKGVDSTLKIQPAELGDSAVYLCASSLRHLQGASSGNTIYFGEGSWLTVV.

The J gene is TRBJ2-3, the V gene TRBV5-6, with 7 bases that match TRBD2. The length of the CDR3 is 16 residues. CDR1 and CDR2 (germline): SGHDT, YYEEEE. The trim removed 0 bases at V and 3 bases at J, leaving 7 bases unmatched. Here the CDR3 reads CASSLESGGGTDTQYF. For the CDR3, the DNA is TGTGCCAGCAGCTTGGAGTCTGGCGGGGGAACAGATACGCAGTATTTT. The variable domain in full, completed from reference TRBV5-6 and TRBJ2-3, reads DAGVTQSPTHLIKTRGQQVTLRCSPKSGHDTVSWYQQALGQGPQFIFQYYEEEERQRGNFPDRFSGHQFPNYSSELNVNALLLGDSALYLCASSLESGGGTDTQYFGPGTRLTVL.